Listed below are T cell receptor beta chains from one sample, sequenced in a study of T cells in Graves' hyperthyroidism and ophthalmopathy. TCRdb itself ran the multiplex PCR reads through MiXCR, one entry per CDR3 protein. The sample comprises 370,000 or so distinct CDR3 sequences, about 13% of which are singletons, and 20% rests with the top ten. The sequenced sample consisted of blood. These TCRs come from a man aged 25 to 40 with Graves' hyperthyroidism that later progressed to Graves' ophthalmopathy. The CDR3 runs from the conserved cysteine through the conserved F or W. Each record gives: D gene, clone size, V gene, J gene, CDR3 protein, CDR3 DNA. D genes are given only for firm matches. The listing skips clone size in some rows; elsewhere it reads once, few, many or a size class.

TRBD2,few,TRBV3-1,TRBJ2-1,CASRGGGEYNEQFF,TGTGCCAGCAGAGGCGGGGGGGAATACAATGAGCAGTTCTTC
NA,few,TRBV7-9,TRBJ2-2,CAGPGGSRNTGELFF,TGTGCCGGGCCCGGGGGTTCCCGGAACACCGGGGAGCTGTTTTTT
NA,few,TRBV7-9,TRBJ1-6,CASSPKINSPLHF,TGTGCCAGCAGCCCAAAAATTAATTCACCCCTCCACTTT
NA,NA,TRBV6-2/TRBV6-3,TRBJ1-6,CASTQSSYNSPLHF,TGTGCCAGCACACAGAGCTCCTATAATTCACCCCTCCACTTT
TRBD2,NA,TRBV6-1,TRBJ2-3,CASSPGGGVKDTQYF,TGTGCCAGCAGTCCCGGTGGGGGGGTGAAAGATACGCAGTATTTT
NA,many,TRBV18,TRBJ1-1,CASSPTQNTEAFF,TGTGCCAGCTCCCCGACCCAGAACACTGAAGCTTTCTTT
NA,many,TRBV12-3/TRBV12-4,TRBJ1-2,CASSLVWGQGYTF,TGTGCCAGCAGTTTAGTATGGGGGCAGGGCTACACCTTC
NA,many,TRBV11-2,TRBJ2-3,CASVLKSTSTDTQYF,TGTGCCAGCGTGCTTAAGAGCACTAGCACAGATACGCAGTATTTT
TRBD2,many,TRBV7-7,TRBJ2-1,CASSLGRSSGYNEQFF,TGTGCCAGCAGCTTAGGGCGGTCTAGCGGGTACAATGAGCAGTTCTTC
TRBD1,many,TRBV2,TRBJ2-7,CAISGGSSYEQYF,TGTGCCATATCAGGGGGCTCCTCCTACGAGCAGTACTTC
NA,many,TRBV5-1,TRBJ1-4,CASSPGGGAFNEKLFF,TGCGCCAGCAGCCCGGGGGGGGGCGCTTTTAATGAAAAACTGTTTTTT
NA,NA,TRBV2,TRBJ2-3,CASSEYPGRPTDTQYF,TGTGCCAGCAGTGAATACCCAGGGAGGCCCACAGATACGCAGTATTTT
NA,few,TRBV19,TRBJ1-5,CASSIMGNQPQHF,TGTGCCAGTAGTATAATGGGAAATCAGCCCCAGCATTTT
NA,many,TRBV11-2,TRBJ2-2,CASSPGSGTGELFF,TGTGCCAGCAGCCCCGGCTCGGGCACCGGGGAGCTGTTTTTT
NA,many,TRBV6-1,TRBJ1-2,CASSPEGGSNYGYTF,TGTGCCAGCAGCCCGGAGGGGGGCAGCAACTATGGCTACACCTTC
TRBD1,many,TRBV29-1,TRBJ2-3,CSGQGRKDTQYF,TGCAGCGGACAGGGTCGGAAAGATACGCAGTATTTT
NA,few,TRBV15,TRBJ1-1,CATSRDYGSHNTEAFF,TGTGCCACCAGCAGAGATTATGGCAGTCACAACACTGAAGCTTTCTTT
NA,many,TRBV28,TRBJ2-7,CASSLTRDEQYF,TGTGCCAGCAGTTTGACCCGGGACGAGCAGTACTTC
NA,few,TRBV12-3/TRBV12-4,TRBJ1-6,CASSWAEPGLGPLHF,TGTGCCAGCAGTTGGGCAGAGCCGGGCCTGGGGCCCCTCCACTTT
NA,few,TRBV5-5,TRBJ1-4,CASSFPGKWTNEKLFF,TGTGCCAGCAGCTTCCCGGGGAAGTGGACTAATGAAAAACTGTTTTTT
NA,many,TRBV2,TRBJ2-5,CARKTGETQYF,TGTGCCAGAAAGACGGGGGAGACCCAGTACTTC
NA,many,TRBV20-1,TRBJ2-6,CSATGHSGANVLTF,TGCAGTGCTACAGGGCACTCTGGGGCCAACGTCCTGACTTTC
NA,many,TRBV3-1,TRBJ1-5,CASSQAGGAGNQPQHF,TGTGCCAGCAGCCAGGCGGGGGGCGCGGGCAATCAGCCCCAGCATTTT
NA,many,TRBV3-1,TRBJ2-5,CASRGDFEETQYF,TGTGCCAGCAGGGGGGACTTCGAAGAGACCCAGTACTTC
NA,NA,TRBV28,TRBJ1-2,CASSFGEGHGYTF,NA
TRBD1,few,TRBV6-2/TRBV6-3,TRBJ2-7,CASSYSSGTGREQYF,TGTGCCAGCAGTTACTCGTCCGGGACAGGGCGGGAGCAGTACTTC
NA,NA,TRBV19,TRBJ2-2,CATEVTNTGELFF,TGTGCCACGGAAGTTACGAACACCGGGGAGCTGTTTTTT
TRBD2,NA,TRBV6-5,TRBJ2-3,CASSYSSTTGGLDTQYF,TGTGCCAGCAGTTACTCGAGTACGACGGGGGGGCTAGATACGCAGTATTTT
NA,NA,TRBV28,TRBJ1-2,CASRGTNYGYTF,TGTGCCAGCAGGGGTACTAACTATGGCTACACCTTC
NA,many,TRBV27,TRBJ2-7,CASSQTGPQEQYF,TGTGCCAGCAGTCAGACAGGACCTCAGGAGCAGTACTTC
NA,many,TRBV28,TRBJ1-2,CASSLTDTLNYGYTF,TGTGCCAGCAGTTTAACGGACACCCTAAACTATGGCTACACCTTC
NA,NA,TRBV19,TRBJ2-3,CASSIMEWASDTQYF,TGTGCCAGTAGTATTATGGAGTGGGCATCAGATACGCAGTATTTT
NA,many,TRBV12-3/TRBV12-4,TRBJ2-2,CASRGRRLELFF,TGTGCCAGCAGAGGACGGCGGTTGGAGCTGTTTTTT
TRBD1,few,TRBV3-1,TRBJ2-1,CASTGGARRNEQFF,TGTGCCAGTACAGGGGGCGCTCGGAGGAATGAGCAGTTCTTC
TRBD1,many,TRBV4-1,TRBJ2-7,CASSPGDRDEQYF,TGCGCCAGCAGCCCAGGGGACAGGGACGAGCAGTACTTC
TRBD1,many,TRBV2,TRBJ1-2,CASNWDRNYGYTF,TGTGCCAGCAACTGGGACAGAAACTATGGCTACACCTTC
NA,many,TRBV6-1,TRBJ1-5,CASSPPRDPLRQPQHF,TGTGCCAGCAGTCCCCCACGGGACCCCTTGCGGCAGCCCCAGCATTTT
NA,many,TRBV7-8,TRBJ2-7,CASSSDGLYEQYF,TGTGCCAGCAGCTCCGACGGTCTCTACGAGCAGTACTTC
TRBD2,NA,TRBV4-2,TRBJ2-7,CASSPRTAGGPTYEQYF,TGTGCCAGCAGCCCCCGGACGGCGGGAGGGCCTACTTACGAGCAGTACTTC